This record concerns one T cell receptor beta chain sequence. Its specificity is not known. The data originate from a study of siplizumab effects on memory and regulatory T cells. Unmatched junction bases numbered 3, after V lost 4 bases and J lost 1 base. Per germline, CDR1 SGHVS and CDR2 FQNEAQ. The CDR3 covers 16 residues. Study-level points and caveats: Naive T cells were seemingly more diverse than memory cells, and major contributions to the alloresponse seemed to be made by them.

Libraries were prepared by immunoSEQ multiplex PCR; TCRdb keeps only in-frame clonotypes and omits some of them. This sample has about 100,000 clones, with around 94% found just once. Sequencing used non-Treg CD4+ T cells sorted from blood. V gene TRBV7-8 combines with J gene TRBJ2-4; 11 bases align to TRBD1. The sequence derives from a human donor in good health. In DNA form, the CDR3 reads TGTGCCAGCAGCTCGGACAGGGGGCTGGCCAAAAACATTCAGTACTTC. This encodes CASSSDRGLAKNIQYF.